This T cell receptor (beta chain) appears in the sequencing data of a study of post-analysis software for immune sequencing data. Trimming at V came to 2 bases and at J to 8 bases, leaving 9 bases not matched to a gene. CDR1 SGHRS and CDR2 YFSETQ come from the germline V gene. The CDR3 consists of 15 residues. Study findings and constraints: Controls had lower frequencies than patients of 4 or 5 TRBV segments, which included TRBV5-6, TRBV5-1 and TRBV20-1.

Libraries were made from TCR beta cDNA, and they carried unique molecular identifiers. TCRdb reanalysed the PCR reads using MiXCR and keeps one entry per CDR3 protein. The sample includes around 700,000 distinct CDR3 sequences, approximately 59% of them seen just once. For this clonotype: The antigen is undetermined.

The chain carries TRBV5-1 and TRBJ2-1; TRBD1 aligns across 8 bases. This TCR was sampled from a girl aged 2-10 years with multiple sclerosis. Sequenced material: blood. DNA of the CDR3: TGCGCCAGCAGCTTTCAGGACAGGGATTGGGATGAGCAGTTCTTC. Translated, it gives CASSFQDRDWDEQFF.